The 15 T cell receptor beta chains below come from one sample, sequenced in a study of cytomegalovirus exposure and HLA in healthy donors. PCR used 60 Vbeta primers and 13 Jbeta primers. The assay was immunoSEQ multiplex PCR, and TCRdb's table has in-frame clones only and misses some. The data show approximately 180,000 clones, over 70% seen once. The sample comprised PBMCs. These receptors originate from a woman aged 55 to 70 in good health and CMV-seropositive.

This clone was detected only a few times. The CDR3: CASSIGDLTAEPQHF. CDR3 coding DNA: TGTGCCAGTAGTATAGGGGACTTAACTGCAGAGCCCCAGCATTTT. This chain connects TRBV19 to TRBJ1-5, with a possible D match to TRBD1 (5 bases). The CDR3 runs 15 residues. Germline CDR1 is LNHDA and CDR2 is SQIVND (reference sequence). V lost 1 base to trimming and J lost 8 bases, with 15 bases between them.

The table lists this clone with a few counts. The rearrangement uses TRBV5-1 and TRBJ2-3; 10 nucleotides match TRBD2. In germline, CDR1 is SGHRS, CDR2 YFSETQ. J lost 5 bases, V lost 4 bases, and 7 bases had no gene match. CDR3 length: 15 residues. CDR3: CASSVGLAAIDTQYF. The CDR3 nucleotides are TGCGCCAGCAGCGTTGGACTAGCGGCCATAGATACGCAGTATTTT.

V usage is TRBV7-9 and J usage is TRBJ1-2, with 7 bases fitting TRBD1. Per germline, CDR1 SEHNR and CDR2 FQNEAQ (reference sequence). The CDR3 sequence is 16 residues long. With V trimmed by 0 bases and J by 8 bases, 12 bases remained unmatched. The CDR3 sequence: CASSLAIRDRVVGYTF. The DNA for the CDR3 is TGTGCCAGCAGCTTAGCAATAAGAGACAGGGTAGTCGGCTACACCTTC.

The chain uses TRBV7-8 and TRBJ2-2; 10 nucleotides align to TRBD1. CDR3 length: 15 amino acids. J gave up 4 bases and V 5 bases, and 4 bases lay outside the gene matches. Germline CDR1 is SGHVS and CDR2 is FQNEAQ. The CDR3 protein is CASSRQGARTGELFF. Written as DNA, the CDR3 is TGTGCCAGCAGCCGACAGGGGGCGCGCACCGGGGAGCTGTTTTTT. The full variable domain, its missing parts supplied by reference TRBV7-8 and TRBJ2-2, is GAGVSQSPRYKVAKRGQDVALRCDPISGHVSLFWYQQALGQGPEFLTYFQNEAQLDKSGLPSDRFFAERPEGSVSTLKIQRTQQEDSAVYLCASSRQGARTGELFFGEGSRLTVL.

The chain combines TRBV5-1 with TRBJ1-1, with D hard to call. V was shortened by 4 bases and J by 8 bases, with 15 bases between the two germline ends. CDR1 is SGHRS, CDR2 YFSETQ, per germline. The CDR3 has 13 amino acids. The CDR3 sequence is CASSPGYLMEAFF. For the CDR3, the DNA is TGCGCCAGCAGCCCGGGGTATCTCATGGAAGCTTTCTTT.

The chain couples TRBV4-1 to TRBJ1-2; tentatively, D is TRBD1 (5 bases). V lost 1 base and J 3 bases, leaving 12 bases between the germline ends. The CDR3 loop spans 15 amino acids. CDR1 and CDR2 from the germline V gene are MGHRA and YSYEKL. This CDR3 reads CASSQAMAGYYGYTF. As DNA, the CDR3 is TGCGCCAGCAGCCAAGCAATGGCAGGGTACTATGGCTACACCTTC.

This clone was picked up one time. The chain couples TRBV15 to TRBJ1-5; D is unresolved. The germline gives CDR1 LNHNV, CDR2 YYDKDF (reference sequence). V was trimmed by 1 base and J by 7 bases, leaving 11 bases between them. The CDR3 totals 14 residues. The chain's CDR3 is CATSRGAGGQPQHF. In nucleotides, the CDR3 is TGTGCCACCAGCAGAGGGGCAGGTGGGCAGCCCCAGCATTTT.

CDR3 residues: CASSRTDYGYTF. CDR3 nucleotide sequence: TGTGCCAGTAGCCGGACAGACTATGGCTACACCTTC. The V and J genes are TRBV19 and TRBJ1-2; D is possibly TRBD1 (6 bases). Germline CDR1 LNHDA, CDR2 SQIVND (reference sequence). This CDR3 has 12 residues. The ends were cut back, 6 bases at V and 3 bases at J, with 8 bases in the middle.

The V call is TRBV29-1, the J call TRBJ2-2; tentatively, D is TRBD1 (5 bases). Per germline, CDR1 SQVTM and CDR2 ANQGSEA. V dropped 4 bases and J dropped 2 bases, with 11 bases sitting between them. The CDR3 sequence is 14 residues long. The CDR3 is CSVVGRVNTGELFF. The DNA of the CDR3 is TGCAGCGTTGTTGGCAGGGTTAACACCGGGGAGCTGTTTTTT.

The J gene is TRBJ1-2, the V gene TRBV5-6; TRBD1 matches at 10 bases. Germline V lookup: CDR1 SGHDT, CDR2 YYEEEE. With 5 bases clipped from V and 7 bases from J, the junction kept 11 bases outside the gene matches. The CDR3 spans 15 residues. The CDR3 loop is CASRRTGGWLGGYTF. CDR3 nucleotide sequence: TGTGCCAGCAGGCGGACAGGGGGTTGGCTTGGTGGCTACACCTTC.

The V call is TRBV28, the J call TRBJ2-5, with 10 nucleotides matching TRBD2. CDR1 and CDR2 (germline): MDHEN, SYDVKM. CDR3 length: 16 amino acids. V was clipped by 2 bases and J by 11 bases; unmatched bases: 14. CDR3 sequence reads: CASSLRLAGRMRVQYF. The DNA of the CDR3 is TGTGCCAGCAGTTTACGACTAGCGGGTCGTATGAGGGTACAGTACTTC.

The chain links TRBV19 to TRBJ2-5; D possibly corresponds to TRBD1 (7 bases). Trimming cost V 5 bases and J 5 bases, with 21 bases left between them. CDR1 LNHDA and CDR2 SQIVND come from the germline V gene (reference sequence). This CDR3 is 16 amino acids long. In DNA form, the CDR3 reads TGTGCCAGTAGTCCTTGGGGTGACAGGGAGGCGGAGACCCAGTACTTC. This encodes CASSPWGDREAETQYF.

The rearrangement links TRBV28 to TRBJ1-2; 9 bases are a match to TRBD1. The V gene's germline CDR1 is MDHEN and CDR2 SYDVKM. The CDR3 length is 18 residues. Trimming removed 1 base from V and 3 bases from J; junction bases left unmatched: 12. The DNA of the CDR3 is TGTGCCAGCAGTTTATTGCTTAGTGGGACAGGGAAGGACTATGGCTACACCTTC. Protein product: CASSLLLSGTGKDYGYTF.

A few counts support this clone. V is TRBV28 and J is TRBJ1-1; D uncertain. The CDR3 has 14 residues. Trimming pared 2 bases from V and 1 base from J, leaving 8 bases between. Per the germline V gene, CDR1 is MDHEN and CDR2 is SYDVKM. In DNA, the CDR3 is TGTGCCAGCAGTTTAGTACAGCAGAACACTGAAGCTTTCTTT. Amino acid sequence: CASSLVQQNTEAFF.

This clone was found once. V and J are TRBV2 and TRBJ2-1; D might be TRBD1 (6 bases). Trimming removed 5 bases from V and 0 bases from J, with 11 bases in between. The CDR3 spans 15 residues. Germline CDR1 reads SNHLY; CDR2 reads FYNNEI. The CDR3 region is CASSIRTASYNEQFF. DNA for the CDR3: TGTGCCAGCAGTATCAGGACAGCCTCCTACAATGAGCAGTTCTTC.